The TCR beta chain described here comes from a study of blood T cells in healthy people across ages. Overall study: Template switching retrieved approximately one barcoded beta molecule for each two T cells.

The study, taken as a whole, reports: Older age went with lower TCR beta diversity per million T cells, in a roughly linear way. More naive CD4+ cells and higher diversity marked long-lived donors relative to aged donors.

A second roughly 6 to 12 cycle PCR used barcoded and J-beta primers. All samples gave at least 2.5 million CDR3-containing paired-end reads. TCRdb reanalysed the 5' RACE reads using MiXCR and keeps one entry per CDR3 protein. The sample records about a million distinct CDR3 sequences, 51% being singletons. To note about this clonotype: No antigen is known for it.

Germline-derived CDR1 and CDR2 are MNHEY and SVGEGT. The length of the CDR3 is 16 residues. J gave up 3 bases and V 6 bases, and 7 bases lay outside the gene matches. This sequence joins TRBV6-2 or TRBV6-3 and TRBJ2-4; 11 positions match TRBD1. Sequencing used blood. The clonotype was recovered from a woman between 55 and 75 years old in good health. The CDR3 region has the DNA TGTGCCAGCAGATGGACAGGGGGCTCGGACAAAAACATTCAGTACTTC. Protein: CASRWTGGSDKNIQYF.